This T cell receptor (beta chain) is from a study of blood T cells in healthy people across ages. Overall study results and limits: Per-million-T-cell TCR beta diversity fell roughly linearly with age.

A sample-barcoded 5' primer and a J-beta primer mix were used in a second PCR of roughly 6 to 11 cycles. TCRdb analysed the 5' RACE reads with MiXCR anew, one entry per CDR3 protein. The sample shows 1.5 million to 2 million distinct CDR3 sequences, less than 50% of them seen only once. With respect to this clonotype: Its target is not known.

Healthy Caucasian individuals from Russia aged about 6 to 100 were enrolled as donors. The V end was cut by 2 bases, the J end by 6 bases, with 2 bases between. CDR1 is MGHRA, CDR2 YSYEKL, per germline. This CDR3 region has 11 residues. What was sequenced was blood. The J gene is TRBJ1-5, the V gene TRBV4-1; unclear D gene. This TCR derives from a woman aged 40-49 years in good health. In nucleotides, the CDR3 is TGCGCCAGCAGCCAATCTCAGCCCCAGCATTTT. It specifies CASSQSQPQHF.